This entry lists 32 T cell receptor beta chains sequenced from one sample in a study of blood T cell repertoires in COVID-19. Clones were read by immunoSEQ multiplex PCR, and TCRdb kept only the in-frame ones, dropping some. The sample includes about 220,000 clones, around 83% of them seen just once. The specimen was peripheral blood. The receptors derive from a woman aged 70-85 years with COVID-19, enrolled during active disease.

Of note for this clone: At the DNA level, this CDR3 is encoded by other sequences in the same sample as well. V usage is TRBV7-9 and J usage is TRBJ2-3, with D possibly being TRBD1 (5 bases). V lost 1 base, J lost 0 bases, and 8 bases lay in between. The germline CDR1 and CDR2 sequences are SEHNR and FQNEAQ (reference sequence). The CDR3 spans 15 residues. CDR3 bases: TGTGCCAGCAGCTTAGACAGGCCCAGCACAGATACGCAGTATTTT. Amino acids: CASSLDRPSTDTQYF.

The V and J genes are TRBV21-1 and TRBJ2-7; TRBD2, as called in the table, went unchecked against the DNA. TRBV21-1 is reported as a pseudogene. This CDR3 contains 9 residues. The CDR3 reads CAIPGEQYF. The CDR3 DNA sequence: TGTGCCATTCCGGGGGAGCAGTACTTC.

The chain uses TRBV18 and TRBJ2-5; possible D gene TRBD2, 6 bases. The CDR3 is 16 amino acids. The V gene's germline CDR1 is KGHSH and CDR2 LQKENI. V lost 6 bases, J lost 4 bases, and 21 bases lay in between. The CDR3 loop reads CASSPGQTGSGETQYF. The CDR3 DNA follows: TGTGCCAGCTCCCCCGGGCAAACCGGGAGTGGAGAGACCCAGTACTTC. Based on the CDR3 plus reference TRBV18 and TRBJ2-5, the full variable domain is NAGVMQNPRHLVRRRGQEARLRCSPMKGHSHVYWYRQLPEEGLKFMVYLQKENIIDESGMPKERFSAEFPKEGPSILRIQQVVRGDSAAYFCASSPGQTGSGETQYFGPGTRLLVL.

V usage is TRBV5-1 and J usage is TRBJ2-7, with a tentative D call TRBD2 (6 bases). This CDR3 has 13 residues. V gave up 4 bases and J gave up 6 bases, with 14 bases separating them. Germline CDR1 SGHRS, CDR2 YFSETQ. The CDR3 here is CASSEFPEGEQYF. The CDR3, as DNA: TGCGCCAGCAGCGAGTTCCCGGAGGGCGAGCAGTACTTC.

This clone was picked up a small number of times. This sequence joins TRBV5-1 and TRBJ1-2; 8 bases are shared with TRBD1. V was pared by 0 bases and J by 12 bases, with 10 bases of the junction left unmatched. The CDR3 sequence is 14 residues long. CDR1 is SGHRS and CDR2 is YFSETQ in the germline V gene. The chain's CDR3 is CASSLAGTGFGDTF. DNA for the CDR3: TGCGCCAGCAGCTTGGCCGGGACAGGCTTCGGTGACACCTTC.

This sequence joins TRBV27 and TRBJ1-2, with D possibly matching TRBD1 (5 bases). The V end was cut by 6 bases, the J end by 8 bases, with 22 bases between. The CDR3 totals 15 residues. CDR1 MNHEY and CDR2 SMNVEV come from the germline V gene (reference sequence). The CDR3 is CASSLPRGGEWGYTF. The CDR3 DNA reads TGTGCCAGCAGCCTCCCCCGGGGGGGGGAGTGGGGCTACACCTTC.

This clone was observed a single time. This chain uses TRBV27 with TRBJ1-2, with TRBD1 as a possible D gene (5 bases). The germline V gene encodes CDR1 MNHEY and CDR2 SMNVEV (reference sequence). The CDR3 length is 16 residues. Deletions cut 2 bases from V and 6 bases from J, with 19 bases between. This chain's CDR3 is CASSLVAAGRENGYTF. The DNA of the CDR3 is TGTGCCAGCAGTTTAGTAGCGGCAGGGCGAGAGAATGGCTACACCTTC.

The chain combines TRBV12-1 with TRBJ1-4; TRBD1, as called in the table, went unchecked against the DNA. TRBV12-1 is described as a pseudogene. The CDR3 spans 15 residues. The CDR3 region has the DNA TGTGCCAGCAGCTTTGCAGGGGGCGTTCGTGGAAAACTGTTTTTT. Translated: CASSFAGGVRGKLFF.

CDR3 DNA: TGTGCCACTCGGACAGTTTTATATAATTCACCCCTCCACTTT. Translation gives CATRTVLYNSPLHF. The rearrangement links TRBV2 to TRBJ1-6, with a possible D match to TRBD1 (6 bases). The CDR3 extends over 14 amino acids. Looked up from germline, CDR1 is SNHLY and CDR2 is FYNNEI. Trimming pared 10 bases from V and 4 bases from J, leaving 14 bases between.

This rearrangement joins TRBV19 to TRBJ1-3, with 9 bases matching TRBD1. Germline V CDR1 and CDR2: LNHDA, SQIVND (reference sequence). Germline trimming cut 3 bases from V and 3 bases from J; bases unmatched to any gene: 9. CDR3 length: 17 residues. This CDR3 reads CASSIRPRDRVGNTIYF. The CDR3, as DNA: TGTGCCAGTAGTATCCGTCCCCGGGACAGGGTTGGAAACACCATATATTTT.

This clone was counted once. The chain combines TRBV27 with TRBJ1-1; D unresolved. Per germline, CDR1 MNHEY and CDR2 SMNVEV (reference sequence). The CDR3 spans 15 residues. V shed 4 bases and J shed 1 base, with 13 bases lying between them. DNA for the CDR3: TGTGCCAGCAGTTCCCTCGAGAGTTGGAACACTGAAGCTTTCTTT. Residues: CASSSLESWNTEAFF.

This rearrangement joins TRBV24-1 to TRBJ1-5, with TRBD1 matching over 8 bases. CDR3 size: 17 residues. Germline CDR1 reads KGHDR; CDR2 reads SFDVKD. The V and J ends lost 4 bases and 1 base, in that order; junction bases with no gene match: 8. CDR3 DNA: TGTGCCACCAGTGACTCACGGAGGACAGGGAGCAATCAGCCCCAGCATTTT. Translating gives CATSDSRRTGSNQPQHF.

The V call is TRBV5-1, the J call TRBJ2-2, with D perhaps TRBD1 (5 bases). The CDR3 has 14 residues. Germline V CDR1 and CDR2: SGHRS, YFSETQ. Trimming pared 7 bases from V and 1 base from J, leaving 11 bases between. The CDR3 spells CASSVGQNTGELFF. CDR3 DNA: TGCGCCAGCTCCGTAGGACAGAACACCGGGGAGCTGTTTTTT.

The CDR3: CASSSSRSKQRTGGLAKNIQYF. CDR3 nucleotides: TGTGCCAGCAGTTCCTCGAGATCCAAACAGAGAACGGGGGGCCTAGCCAAAAACATTCAGTACTTC. J is TRBJ2-4 and V is TRBV28, with D perhaps TRBD2 (7 bases). The CDR3 totals 22 residues. With 4 bases removed from V and 0 bases from J, the gap between germline ends came to 31 bases. Germline CDR1 is MDHEN and CDR2 is SYDVKM.

This sequence joins TRBV4-3 and TRBJ1-3; D may be TRBD1 (5 bases). The length of the CDR3 is 15 residues. The V end was cut by 4 bases, the J end by 2 bases, with 12 bases between. Germline values: CDR1 LGHNA, CDR2 YSLEER. The CDR3 DNA is TGCGCCAGCAGCCGCGGATCAGGGCCTGGAAACACCATATATTTT. It translates to CASSRGSGPGNTIYF.

This sequence joins TRBV5-1 and TRBJ1-2; TRBD1 aligns across 7 bases. This CDR3 comprises 14 residues. J lost 0 bases, V lost 5 bases, and 4 bases had no gene match. The germline gives CDR1 SGHRS, CDR2 YFSETQ. CDR3: CASRATGTNYGYTF. CDR3 coding DNA: TGCGCCAGCAGAGCGACAGGGACTAACTATGGCTACACCTTC.

The chain couples TRBV10-3 to TRBJ1-1; perhaps TRBD1 as D (5 bases). This CDR3 comprises 12 residues. Germline CDR1 and CDR2: ENHRY and SYGVKD. Trimming took off 7 bases at V and 0 bases at J, with 6 bases between the two ends. The CDR3 is CAIKGVNTEAFF. CDR3 DNA: TGTGCCATCAAAGGGGTGAACACTGAAGCTTTCTTT.

This sequence joins TRBV21-1 and TRBJ1-2. TRBV21-1 is noted as a pseudogene. The CDR3 has 15 amino acids. As DNA, the CDR3 is TGTGCCAGCAGCCTTAACTTGGGGACTCCGGAAGGCTACACCTTC. This translates into CASSLNLGTPEGYTF.

CDR3 sequence (DNA): TGTGCCAGCAGCCCCTGGACTAGCGGGTTTAAAGAGACCCAGTACTTC. This codes for CASSPWTSGFKETQYF. The chain is built from TRBV7-9 and TRBJ2-5, with TRBD2 matching 11 bases. CDR1 is SEHNR and CDR2 is FQNEAQ in the germline V gene (reference sequence). The CDR3 sequence is 16 residues long. With 5 bases clipped from V and 3 bases from J, the junction kept 8 bases outside the gene matches.

V gene TRBV6-1 combines with J gene TRBJ1-2; D is unclear. The germline V gene has CDR1 MNHNS and CDR2 SASEGT. V lost 2 bases, J lost 5 bases, and 18 bases lay in between. The CDR3 is 16 amino acids. DNA for the CDR3: TGTGCCAGCAGTGAAAGGCGTAGGGAGGGAAGTTATGGCTACACCTTC. Encoded protein: CASSERRREGSYGYTF.

The chain uses TRBV2 and TRBJ2-2, with unresolved D. Germline loops: CDR1 SNHLY, CDR2 FYNNEI. Trimming removed 4 bases from V and 2 bases from J, with 8 bases in between. The CDR3 covers 14 residues. CDR3 amino acids: CASSGRYNTGELFF. DNA for the CDR3: TGTGCCAGCAGTGGGCGGTATAACACCGGGGAGCTGTTTTTT.

This clone was observed a handful of times. The genes are TRBV7-2 and TRBJ2-2; the D is unclear. Germline V gene lookup returns CDR1 SGHTA and CDR2 FQGNSA. This CDR3 contains 13 residues. V shed 5 bases and J shed 8 bases, with 12 bases lying between them. The CDR3 DNA is TGTGCCAGCAGCCCAAAGCCGTTGGGGGAGCTGTTTTTT. Protein sequence: CASSPKPLGELFF.

This sequence joins TRBV24-1 and TRBJ2-1, with TRBD2 matching over 12 bases. Germline values: CDR1 KGHDR, CDR2 SFDVKD. This CDR3 has 15 residues. Germline trimming cut 7 bases from V and 8 bases from J; bases unmatched to any gene: 8. DNA of the CDR3: TGTGCCACCAGACCCGGACTAGCGGGAAGGGATGAGCAGTTCTTC. As protein: CATRPGLAGRDEQFF.

The rearrangement joins TRBV3-1 (or the pseudogene TRBV3-2) to TRBJ2-7; 9 bases agree with TRBD1. Germline CDR1 is LGHDT and CDR2 is YNNKEL (reference sequence). The CDR3 runs 14 residues. V lost 4 bases to trimming and J lost 7 bases; unmatched junction nucleotides: 8. CDR3 DNA: TGTGCCAGCAGCCCCGGGACAGGGCGACGAGAGCAGTACTTC. Protein sequence: CASSPGTGRREQYF.

This chain connects TRBV2 to TRBJ1-1; tentative D call: TRBD1 (5 bases). This CDR3 is built from 14 residues. V lost 7 bases, J lost 3 bases, and 15 bases lay in between. Germline-derived CDR1 and CDR2 are SNHLY and FYNNEI. The CDR3 nucleotides are TGTGCCAGCATGCAGGGTCGTGGGTACACTGAAGCTTTCTTT. Protein: CASMQGRGYTEAFF.

The genes are TRBV30 and TRBJ2-1; 7 bases are shared with TRBD2. V lost 0 bases, J lost 8 bases, and 13 bases stayed unmatched. CDR1 GTSNPN and CDR2 SVGIG come from the germline V gene (reference sequence). The CDR3 runs to 16 residues. The CDR3 nucleotides read TGTGCCTGGAGTGTACGGGGCCCTGGGAGGGGCGATGAGCAGTTCTTC. Translation: CAWSVRGPGRGDEQFF.

This chain links TRBV5-5 with TRBJ1-4; D perhaps matches TRBD1 (5 bases). The V and J ends lost 2 bases and 8 bases respectively, with 10 bases between them. The CDR3 has 13 amino acids. Germline lookup yields CDR1 SGHKS and CDR2 YYEKEE (reference sequence). As DNA, the CDR3 is TGTGCCAGCAGCTTTTTCGGGGGGGAAAAACTGTTTTTT. It specifies CASSFFGGEKLFF.

This chain uses TRBV20-1 with TRBJ1-2; D gene uncertain. Germline V gene sequence: CDR1 DFQATT, CDR2 SNEGSKA (reference sequence). This CDR3 has 9 amino acids. With 4 bases removed from V and 8 bases from J, the gap between germline ends came to 5 bases. The CDR3 DNA reads TGCAGTGCTACGGGGGGCTACACCTTC. Translation: CSATGGYTF.

This rearrangement joins TRBV2 to TRBJ2-6; 8 nucleotides line up with TRBD1. V lost 2 bases and J lost 4; bases outside the gene matches: 4. This CDR3 is 16 amino acids long. Germline CDR1 is SNHLY and CDR2 is FYNNEI. The CDR3 DNA reads as TGTGCCAGCAGTGAACAGGGGGCTAAGGGGGCCAACGTCCTGACTTTC. Encoded protein: CASSEQGAKGANVLTF.

The rearrangement joins TRBV12-3 or TRBV12-4 to TRBJ2-7; D not resolved. The CDR3 runs to 13 residues. V was clipped by 6 bases and J by 3 bases, with 12 bases between them. In DNA form, the CDR3 reads TGTGCCAGCAGCCTTATTCTAAGCTACGAGCAGTACTTC. Its protein product is CASSLILSYEQYF.

V usage is TRBV28 and J usage is TRBJ2-1; the D is unclear. The CDR3 is 13 amino acids. Trimming pared 2 bases from V and 10 bases from J, leaving 12 bases between. From germline, CDR1 is MDHEN and CDR2 SYDVKM. The CDR3 DNA is TGTGCCAGCAGTTTAGGAAAGGTCAGGGAGCAGTTCTTC. Translation gives CASSLGKVREQFF.

This chain joins TRBV27 and TRBJ1-1; TRBD1 matches at 7 bases. The V and J ends lost 5 bases and 5 bases, in that order; junction bases with no gene match: 8. Looked up from germline, CDR1 is MNHEY and CDR2 is SMNVEV (reference sequence). This CDR3 has 14 amino acids. The CDR3 here is CASSEDRAVTEAFF. The CDR3, as DNA: TGTGCCAGCAGTGAAGACAGGGCGGTTACTGAAGCTTTCTTT.